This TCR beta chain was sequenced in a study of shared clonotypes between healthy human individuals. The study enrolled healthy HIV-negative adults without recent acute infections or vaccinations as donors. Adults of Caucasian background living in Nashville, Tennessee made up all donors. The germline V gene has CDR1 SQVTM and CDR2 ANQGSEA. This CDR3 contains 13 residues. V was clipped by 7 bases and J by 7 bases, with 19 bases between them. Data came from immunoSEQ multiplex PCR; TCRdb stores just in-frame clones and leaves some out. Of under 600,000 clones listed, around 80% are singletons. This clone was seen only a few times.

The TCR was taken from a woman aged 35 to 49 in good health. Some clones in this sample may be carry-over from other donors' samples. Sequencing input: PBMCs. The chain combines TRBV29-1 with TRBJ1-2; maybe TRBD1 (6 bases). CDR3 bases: TGCAGCGCCGGTCGGTCAGGGGCCGGTGGCTACACCTTC. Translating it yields CSAGRSGAGGYTF. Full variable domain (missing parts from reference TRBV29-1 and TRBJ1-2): SAVISQKPSRDICQRGTSLTIQCQVDSQVTMMFWYRQQPGQSLTLIATANQGSEATYESGFVIDKFPISRPNLTFSTLTVSNMSPEDSSIYLCSAGRSGAGGYTFGSGTRLTVV.